The sequence of this TCR beta chain was determined in a study of blood T cell repertoires in COVID-19. The repertoire was sequenced with immunoSEQ multiplex PCR; TCRdb's copy has only in-frame clones and lacks some. Of about 190,000 clones in the sample, over 75% are singletons; the top ten hold around 5.9%. This clone was counted a few times. The germline V gene encodes CDR1 KGHSH and CDR2 LQKENI. CDR3 length: 15 residues. Germline trimming cut 5 bases from V and 10 bases from J; bases unmatched to any gene: 7. This clonotype was sampled from a woman in her 40s who had recovered from COVID-19. The chain joins TRBV18 to TRBJ1-6, with 11 bases matching TRBD1. The sample comprised peripheral blood. CDR3 residues: CASSSIGQGASPLHF. The CDR3 DNA sequence: TGTGCCAGCTCATCAATAGGACAGGGGGCGTCACCCCTCCACTTT.